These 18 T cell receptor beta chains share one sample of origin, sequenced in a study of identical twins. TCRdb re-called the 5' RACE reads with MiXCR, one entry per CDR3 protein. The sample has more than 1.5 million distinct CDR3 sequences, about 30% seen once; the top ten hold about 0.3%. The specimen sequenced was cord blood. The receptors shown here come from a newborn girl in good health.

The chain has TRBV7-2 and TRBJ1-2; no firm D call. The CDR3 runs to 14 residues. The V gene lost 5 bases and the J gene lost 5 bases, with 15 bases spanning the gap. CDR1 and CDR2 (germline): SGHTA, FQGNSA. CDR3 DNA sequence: TGTGCCAGCAGCCCCACGATTGGGCTATATGGCTACACCTTC. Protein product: CASSPTIGLYGYTF. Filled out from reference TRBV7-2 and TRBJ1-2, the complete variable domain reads GAGVSQSPSNKVTEKGKDVELRCDPISGHTALYWYRQSLGQGLEFLIYFQGNSAPDKSGLPSDRFSAERTGGSVSTLTIQRTQQEDSAVYLCASSPTIGLYGYTFGSGTRLTVV.

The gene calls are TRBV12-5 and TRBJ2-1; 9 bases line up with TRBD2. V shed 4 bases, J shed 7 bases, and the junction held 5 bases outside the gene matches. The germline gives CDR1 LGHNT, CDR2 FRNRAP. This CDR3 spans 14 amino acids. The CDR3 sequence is CASGSGGGANEQFF. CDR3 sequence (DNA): TGTGCTAGTGGTTCCGGCGGGGGGGCGAATGAGCAGTTCTTC.

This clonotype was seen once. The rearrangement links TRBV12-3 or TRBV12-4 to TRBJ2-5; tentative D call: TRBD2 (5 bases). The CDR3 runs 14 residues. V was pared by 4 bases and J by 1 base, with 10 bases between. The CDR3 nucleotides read TGTGCCAGCAGTTGTATAGGGAGCCAAGAGACCCAGTACTTC. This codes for CASSCIGSQETQYF.

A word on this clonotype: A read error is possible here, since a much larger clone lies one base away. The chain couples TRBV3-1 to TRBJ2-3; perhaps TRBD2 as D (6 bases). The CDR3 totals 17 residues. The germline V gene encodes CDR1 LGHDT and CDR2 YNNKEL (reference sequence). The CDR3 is CASSHYLGITSTDAQYF. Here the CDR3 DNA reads TGTGCCAGCAGCCATTACCTAGGCATCACTAGCACAGATGCGCAGTATTTT.

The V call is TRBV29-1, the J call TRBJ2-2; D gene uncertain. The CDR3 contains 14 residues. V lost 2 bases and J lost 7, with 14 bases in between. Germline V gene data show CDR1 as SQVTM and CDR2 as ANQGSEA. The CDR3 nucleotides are TGCAGCGTTGAAAGGCAGTTAGAAGGCGGGGAGCTGTTTTTT. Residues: CSVERQLEGGELFF.

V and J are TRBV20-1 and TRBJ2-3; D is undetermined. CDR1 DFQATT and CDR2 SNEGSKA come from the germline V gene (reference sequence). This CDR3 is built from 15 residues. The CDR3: CRAPVMTRSTDTQYF. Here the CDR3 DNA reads TGCAGGGCCCCAGTTATGACTCGGAGCACAGATACGCAGTATTTT.

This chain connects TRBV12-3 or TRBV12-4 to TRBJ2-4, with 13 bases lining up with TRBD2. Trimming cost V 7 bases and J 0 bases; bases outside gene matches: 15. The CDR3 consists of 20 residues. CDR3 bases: TGTGCCAGCACCTTCACCCGACTAGCGGGGGGCCCGATAGCCAAAAACATTCAGTACTTC. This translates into CASTFTRLAGGPIAKNIQYF.

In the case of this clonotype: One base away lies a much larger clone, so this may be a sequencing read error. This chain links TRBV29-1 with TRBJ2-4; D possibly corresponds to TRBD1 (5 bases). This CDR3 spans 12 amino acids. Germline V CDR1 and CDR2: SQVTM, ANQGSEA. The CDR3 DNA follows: TGCAGCGTTGAACGCGGACAAAACATTCAGTGCTTC. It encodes CSVERGQNIQCF.

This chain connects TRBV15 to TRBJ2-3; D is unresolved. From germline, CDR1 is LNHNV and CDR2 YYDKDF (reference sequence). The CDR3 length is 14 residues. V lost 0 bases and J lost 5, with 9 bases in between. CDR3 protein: CATSRETEGDTQYF. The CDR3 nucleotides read TGTGCCACCAGCAGAGAAACAGAAGGAGATACGCAGTATTTT.

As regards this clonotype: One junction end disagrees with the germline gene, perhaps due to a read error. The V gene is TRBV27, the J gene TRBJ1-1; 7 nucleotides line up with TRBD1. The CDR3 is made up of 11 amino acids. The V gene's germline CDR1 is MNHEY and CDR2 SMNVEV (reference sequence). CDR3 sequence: CVSAQGAEAFF. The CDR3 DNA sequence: TGTGTCAGCGCCCAGGGGGCTGAAGCTTTCTTT.

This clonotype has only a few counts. For the CDR3, the DNA is TGTGCCAGCAGTTTATCCGGACTAGCGGGAGTGGAGACCCAGTACTTC. Amino acids: CASSLSGLAGVETQYF. This sequence joins TRBV12-3 or TRBV12-4 and TRBJ2-4, with 13 nucleotides matching TRBD2. The J call may be wrong; the DNA end is better matched by TRBJ2-5. The CDR3 sequence is 16 residues long.

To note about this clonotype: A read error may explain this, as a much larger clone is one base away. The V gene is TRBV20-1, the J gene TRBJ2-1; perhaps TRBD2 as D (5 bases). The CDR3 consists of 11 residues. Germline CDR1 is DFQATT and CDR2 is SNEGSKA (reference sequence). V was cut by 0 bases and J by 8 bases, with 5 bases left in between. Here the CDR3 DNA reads TGCAGTGCTAGAGATAGCGATGAGCAGTTCTTC. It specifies CSARDSDEQFF.

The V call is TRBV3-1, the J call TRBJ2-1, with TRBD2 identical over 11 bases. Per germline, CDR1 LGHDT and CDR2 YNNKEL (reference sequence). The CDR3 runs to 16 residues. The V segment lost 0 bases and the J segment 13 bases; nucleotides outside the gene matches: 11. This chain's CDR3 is CASSQELAGGEETQFF. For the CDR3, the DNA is TGTGCCAGCAGCCAAGAGCTAGCGGGGGGCGAAGAGACCCAGTTCTTC.

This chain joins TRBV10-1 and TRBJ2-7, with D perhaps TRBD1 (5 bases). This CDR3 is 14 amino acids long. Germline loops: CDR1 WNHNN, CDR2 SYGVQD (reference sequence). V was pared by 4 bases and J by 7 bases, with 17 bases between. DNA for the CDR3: TGCGCCAGCAGTGGACAGAGCTCCTACAATGAGCAGTACTTC. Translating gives CASSGQSSYNEQYF.

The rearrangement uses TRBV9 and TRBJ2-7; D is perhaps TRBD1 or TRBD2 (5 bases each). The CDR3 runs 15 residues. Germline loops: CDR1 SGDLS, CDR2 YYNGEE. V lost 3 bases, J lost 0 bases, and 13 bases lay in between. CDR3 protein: CASSGGAGVSYEQYF. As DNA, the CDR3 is TGTGCCAGCAGCGGAGGGGCAGGTGTCTCCTACGAGCAGTACTTC.

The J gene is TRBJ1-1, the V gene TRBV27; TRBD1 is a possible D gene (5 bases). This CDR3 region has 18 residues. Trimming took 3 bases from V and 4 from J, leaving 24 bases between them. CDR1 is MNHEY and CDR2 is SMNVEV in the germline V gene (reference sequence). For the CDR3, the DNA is TGTGCCAGCAGTTTTAATAATCTAGCTCGGGGGAGGCTCACTGAAGCTTTCTTT. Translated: CASSFNNLARGRLTEAFF.

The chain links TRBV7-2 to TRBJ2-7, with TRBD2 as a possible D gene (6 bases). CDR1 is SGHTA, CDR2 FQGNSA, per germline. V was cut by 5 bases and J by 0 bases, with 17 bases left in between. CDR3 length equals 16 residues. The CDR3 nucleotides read TGTGCCAGCAGCCCCAGCGGGCTTAGGGGCTCCTACGAGCAGTACTTC. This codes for CASSPSGLRGSYEQYF.

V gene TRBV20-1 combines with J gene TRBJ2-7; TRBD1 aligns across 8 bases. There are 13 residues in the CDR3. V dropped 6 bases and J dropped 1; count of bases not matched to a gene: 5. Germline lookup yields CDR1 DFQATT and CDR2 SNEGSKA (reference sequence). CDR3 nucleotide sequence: TGCAGTGCCCGGACAGGGTGGTCCTACGAGCAGTACTTC. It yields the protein CSARTGWSYEQYF.